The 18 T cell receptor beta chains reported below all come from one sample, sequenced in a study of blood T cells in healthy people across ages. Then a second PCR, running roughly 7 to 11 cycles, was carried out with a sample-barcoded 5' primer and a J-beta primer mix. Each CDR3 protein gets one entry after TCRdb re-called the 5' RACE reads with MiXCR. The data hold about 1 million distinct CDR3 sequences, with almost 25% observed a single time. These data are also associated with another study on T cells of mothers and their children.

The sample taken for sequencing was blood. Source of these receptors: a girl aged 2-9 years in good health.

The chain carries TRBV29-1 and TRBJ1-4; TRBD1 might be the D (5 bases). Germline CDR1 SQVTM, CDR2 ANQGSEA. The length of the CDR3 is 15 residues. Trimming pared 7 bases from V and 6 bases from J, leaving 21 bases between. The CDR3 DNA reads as TGCAGCGCCCTGAGAGAGCAGGGAGCACATGAAAAACTGTTTTTT. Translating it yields CSALREQGAHEKLFF. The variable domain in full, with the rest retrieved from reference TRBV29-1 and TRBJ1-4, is SAVISQKPSRDICQRGTSLTIQCQVDSQVTMMFWYRQQPGQSLTLIATANQGSEATYESGFVIDKFPISRPNLTFSTLTVSNMSPEDSSIYLCSALREQGAHEKLFFGSGTQLSVL.

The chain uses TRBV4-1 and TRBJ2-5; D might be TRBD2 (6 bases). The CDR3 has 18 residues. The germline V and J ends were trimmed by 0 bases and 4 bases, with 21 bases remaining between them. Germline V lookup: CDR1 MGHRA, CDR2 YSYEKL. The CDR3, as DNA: TGCGCCAGCAGCCAAGATAGGGCCAACGGGTACGGGGGAGAGACCCAGTACTTC. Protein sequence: CASSQDRANGYGGETQYF.

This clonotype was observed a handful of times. The CDR3 spells CASRDWTVSTDTQYF. CDR3 in DNA: TGTGCCAGCAGAGACTGGACGGTCAGCACAGATACGCAGTATTTT. This chain links TRBV7-9 with TRBJ2-3; unclear D gene. The germline V gene encodes CDR1 SEHNR and CDR2 FQNEAQ (reference sequence). Trimming stripped 6 bases from V and 0 bases from J, with 13 bases between. The CDR3 extends over 15 amino acids.

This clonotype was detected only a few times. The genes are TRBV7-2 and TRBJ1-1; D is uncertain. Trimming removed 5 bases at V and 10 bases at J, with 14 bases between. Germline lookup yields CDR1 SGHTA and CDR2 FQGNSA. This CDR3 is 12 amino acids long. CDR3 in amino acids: CASSPDLARAFF. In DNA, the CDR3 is TGTGCCAGCAGCCCGGACCTCGCTCGAGCTTTCTTT.

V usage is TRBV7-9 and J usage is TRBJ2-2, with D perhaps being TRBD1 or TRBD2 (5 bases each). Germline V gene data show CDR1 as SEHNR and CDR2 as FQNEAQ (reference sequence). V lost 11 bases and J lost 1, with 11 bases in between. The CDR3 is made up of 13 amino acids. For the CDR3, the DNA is TGTGCCTCCTGGGACCTGAACACCGGGGAGCTGTTTTTT. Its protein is CASWDLNTGELFF.

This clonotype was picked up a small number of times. CDR3 residues: CASSLTAGGVNRYEQYF. The CDR3 DNA reads TGTGCCAGCAGTTTAACAGCGGGGGGAGTAAACAGATACGAGCAGTACTTC. This chain uses TRBV12-3 or TRBV12-4 with TRBJ2-7; the match to TRBD2 covers 9 bases. CDR3 length: 17 amino acids. The V gene end was trimmed by 2 bases and the J gene end by 4 bases; junction bases not matched to a gene: 12.

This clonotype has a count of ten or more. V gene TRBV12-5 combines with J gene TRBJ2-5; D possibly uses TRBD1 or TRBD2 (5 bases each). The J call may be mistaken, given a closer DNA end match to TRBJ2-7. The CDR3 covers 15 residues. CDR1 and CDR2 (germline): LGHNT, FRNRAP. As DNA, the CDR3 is TGTGCTAGTGGTTTGTCCGAGGGGCTATCCTACGAGCAGTACTTC. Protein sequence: CASGLSEGLSYEQYF.

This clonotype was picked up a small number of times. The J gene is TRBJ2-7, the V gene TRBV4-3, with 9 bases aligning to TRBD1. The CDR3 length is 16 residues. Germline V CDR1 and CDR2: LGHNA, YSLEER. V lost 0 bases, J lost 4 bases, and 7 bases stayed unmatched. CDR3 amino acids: CASSQENRGLGYEQYF. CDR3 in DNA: TGCGCCAGCAGCCAAGAAAACAGGGGGCTCGGGTACGAGCAGTACTTC.

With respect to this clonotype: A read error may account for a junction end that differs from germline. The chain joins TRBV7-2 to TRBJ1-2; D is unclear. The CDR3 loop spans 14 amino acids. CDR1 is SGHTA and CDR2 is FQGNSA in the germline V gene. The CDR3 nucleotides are TGTGCCAGCAGCTTACAATACGGTGGCTATAGCTACACCTTC. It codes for CASSLQYGGYSYTF.

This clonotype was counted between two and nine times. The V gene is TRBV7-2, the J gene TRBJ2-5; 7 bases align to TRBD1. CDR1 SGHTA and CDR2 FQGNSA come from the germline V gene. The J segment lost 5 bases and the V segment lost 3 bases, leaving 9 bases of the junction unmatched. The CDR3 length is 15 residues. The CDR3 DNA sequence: TGTGCCAGCAGCTTGCGACAGGGAAGGGGGGAGACCCAGTACTTC. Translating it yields CASSLRQGRGETQYF.

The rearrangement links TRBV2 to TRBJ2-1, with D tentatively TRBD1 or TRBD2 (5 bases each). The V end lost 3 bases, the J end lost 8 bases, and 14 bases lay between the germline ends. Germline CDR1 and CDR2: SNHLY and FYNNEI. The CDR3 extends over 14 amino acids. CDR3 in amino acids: CASSEGRDGDEQFF. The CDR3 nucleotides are TGTGCCAGCAGTGAGGGCAGGGACGGGGATGAGCAGTTCTTC.

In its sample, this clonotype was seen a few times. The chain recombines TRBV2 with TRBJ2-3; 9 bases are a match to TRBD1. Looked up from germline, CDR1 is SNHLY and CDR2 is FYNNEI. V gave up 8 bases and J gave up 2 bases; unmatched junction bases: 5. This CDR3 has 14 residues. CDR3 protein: CASEGQGSTDTQYF. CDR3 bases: TGTGCCAGCGAGGGACAGGGATCCACAGATACGCAGTATTTT. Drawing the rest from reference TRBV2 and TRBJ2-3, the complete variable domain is EPEVTQTPSHQVTQMGQEVILRCVPISNHLYFYWYRQILGQKVEFLVSFYNNEISEKSEIFDDQFSVERPDGSNFTLKIRSTKLEDSAMYFCASEGQGSTDTQYFGPGTRLTVL.

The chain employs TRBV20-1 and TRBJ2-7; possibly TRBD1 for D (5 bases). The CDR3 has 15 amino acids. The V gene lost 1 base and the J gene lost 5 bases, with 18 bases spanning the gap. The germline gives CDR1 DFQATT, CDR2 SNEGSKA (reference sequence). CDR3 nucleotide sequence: TGCAGTGCTAGAGTCCCCGGACCAGGGAAGGACGAGCAGTACTTC. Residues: CSARVPGPGKDEQYF.

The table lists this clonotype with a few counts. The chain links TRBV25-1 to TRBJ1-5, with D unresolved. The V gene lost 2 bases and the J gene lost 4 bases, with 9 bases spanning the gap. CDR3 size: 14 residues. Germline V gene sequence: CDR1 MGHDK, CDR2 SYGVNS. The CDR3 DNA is TGTGCCAGCAGTGAACGCAGGTTAAATCAGCCCCAGCATTTT. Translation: CASSERRLNQPQHF.

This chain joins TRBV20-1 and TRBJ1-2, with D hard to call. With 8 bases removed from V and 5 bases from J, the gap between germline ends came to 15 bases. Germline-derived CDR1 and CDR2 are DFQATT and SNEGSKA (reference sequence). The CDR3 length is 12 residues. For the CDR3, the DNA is TGCAGTCCGAGGGAGCAAGAGTATGGCTACACCTTC. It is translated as CSPREQEYGYTF.

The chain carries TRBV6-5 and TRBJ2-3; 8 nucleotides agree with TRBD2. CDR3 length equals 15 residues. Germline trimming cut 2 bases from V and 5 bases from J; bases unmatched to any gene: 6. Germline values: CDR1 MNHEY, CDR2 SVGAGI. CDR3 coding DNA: TGTGCCAGCAGTTACGTTAGCGGGAACATAGATACGCAGTATTTT. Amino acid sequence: CASSYVSGNIDTQYF.

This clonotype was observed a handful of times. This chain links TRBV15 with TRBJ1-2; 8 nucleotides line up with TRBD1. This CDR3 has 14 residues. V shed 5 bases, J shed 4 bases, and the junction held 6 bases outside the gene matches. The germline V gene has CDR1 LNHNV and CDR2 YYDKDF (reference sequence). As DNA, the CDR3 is TGTGCCACCAGCCTCGACAGGGGTGGCTATGGCTACACCTTC. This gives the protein CATSLDRGGYGYTF.

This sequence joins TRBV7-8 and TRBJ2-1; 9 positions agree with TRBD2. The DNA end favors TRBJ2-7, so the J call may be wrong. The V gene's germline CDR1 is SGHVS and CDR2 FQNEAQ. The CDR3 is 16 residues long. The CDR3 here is CASSLVAGVLPYEQYF. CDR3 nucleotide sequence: TGTGCCAGCAGCTTAGTAGCGGGAGTACTCCCTTACGAGCAGTACTTC.